This TCR beta chain came from a study of blood T cell repertoires in COVID-19. Study-wide context: Italy, Spain and the United States were the sources of the convalescent and acute COVID-19 samples. The cDNA or gDNA used as material had been derived from T cells, B-cell-depleted T cells, or PBMCs.

This clone was observed a handful of times. Germline values: CDR1 MNHEY, CDR2 SMNVEV (reference sequence). Trimming pared 8 bases from V and 7 bases from J, leaving 17 bases between. The CDR3 is made up of 14 amino acids. Per the study methods: Reference gene primer amplification gave estimated nucleated cell counts. Repertoires were generated with immunoSEQ multiplex PCR, while TCRdb's copy carries only in-frame clones and drops some. The D gene and trimming were derived from the DNA, and the V and J assignments and clone size from that table. In the table there are 380,000 or so clones, 80% to 90% of which are singletons.

The V call is TRBV27, the J call TRBJ2-2; D is perhaps TRBD2 (5 bases). The clonotype originates from a middle-aged man with acute or convalescent COVID-19. Input material: peripheral blood. The CDR3 DNA sequence: TGTGCCAGCCAATACTACTTAGCGAGCGGGGAGCTGTTTTTT. Its protein is CASQYYLASGELFF.